Described below is a single T cell receptor (beta chain) sequence and its context. Its cognate antigen is unknown. A second PCR of roughly 7 to 11 cycles used a sample-barcoded 5' primer and a J-beta primer mix. From the 5' RACE reads, TCRdb called clonotypes with MiXCR, one entry per CDR3 protein. Seen here are over 600,000 distinct CDR3 sequences, roughly 21% observed once, and the top ten hold roughly 3.6%. The sample, about 9.7 milliliters of peripheral blood, was drawn from each donor. The source of the sample is a study of blood T cells in healthy people across ages. Study observations and caveats: A roughly linear fall in TCR beta diversity per million T cells was seen with increasing age. Researchers said unsorted PBMCs prevented a conclusive naive versus antigen-experienced comparison.

The CDR3 has 15 amino acids. CDR1 and CDR2 (germline): SGHVS, FQNEAQ. The source is a man in his sixties or seventies in good health. Sequences were obtained from blood. The chain has TRBV7-8 and TRBJ2-7, with 7 bases that match TRBD2. Matching the DNA end better, TRBJ2-1 makes the J call doubtful. CDR3 sequence (DNA): TGTGCCAGCAGCCTAAAAGCGGGAAATCTCAATGAGCAGTTCTTC. Its translation: CASSLKAGNLNEQFF.